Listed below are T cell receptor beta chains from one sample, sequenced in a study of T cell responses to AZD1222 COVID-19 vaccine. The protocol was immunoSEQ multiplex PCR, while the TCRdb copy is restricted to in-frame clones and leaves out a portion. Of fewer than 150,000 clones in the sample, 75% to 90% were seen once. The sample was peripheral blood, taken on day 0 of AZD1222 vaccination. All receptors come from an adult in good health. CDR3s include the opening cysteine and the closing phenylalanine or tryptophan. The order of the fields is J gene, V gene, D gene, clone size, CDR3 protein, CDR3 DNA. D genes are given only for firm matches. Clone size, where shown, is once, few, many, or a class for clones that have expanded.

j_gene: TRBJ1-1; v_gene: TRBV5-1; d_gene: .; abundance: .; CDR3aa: CASSLFVGRDTEAFF; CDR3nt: TGCGCCAGCAGCTTGTTCGTCGGCAGGGACACTGAAGCTTTCTTT
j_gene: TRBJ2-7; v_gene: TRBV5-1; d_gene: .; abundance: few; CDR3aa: CASHGGTYEQYF; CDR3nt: TGCGCCAGCCATGGTGGGACCTACGAGCAGTACTTC
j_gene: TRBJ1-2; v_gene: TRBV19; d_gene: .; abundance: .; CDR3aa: CASRTGADGYTF; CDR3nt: TGTGCCAGTAGGACGGGCGCAGATGGCTACACCTTC
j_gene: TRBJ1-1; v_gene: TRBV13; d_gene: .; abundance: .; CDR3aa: CASSLGTEAFF; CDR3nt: TGTGCCAGCAGCTTAGGGACCGAAGCTTTCTTT
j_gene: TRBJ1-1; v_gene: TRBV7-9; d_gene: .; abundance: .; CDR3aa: CASSPGVGAVNTEAFF; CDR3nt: TGTGCCAGCAGTCCCGGTGTAGGGGCAGTGAACACTGAAGCTTTCTTT
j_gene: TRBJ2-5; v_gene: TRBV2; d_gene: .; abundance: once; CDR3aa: CASSEAKGIGETQYF; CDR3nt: TGTGCCAGCAGTGAAGCGAAGGGGATCGGTGAGACCCAGTACTTC
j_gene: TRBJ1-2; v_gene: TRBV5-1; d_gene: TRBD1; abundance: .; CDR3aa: CASSLALGGAYGHTF; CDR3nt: TGCGCCAGCAGCTTGGCTCTAGGGGGCGCCTATGGCCACACCTTC
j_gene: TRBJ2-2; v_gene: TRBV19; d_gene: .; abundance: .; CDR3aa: CASSQSGVRELFF; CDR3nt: TGTGCCAGTAGTCAGTCCGGAGTCCGGGAGCTGTTTTTT
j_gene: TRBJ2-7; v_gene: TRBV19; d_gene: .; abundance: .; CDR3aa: CASSRLLRDPRDEQYF; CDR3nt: TGTGCCAGTAGTCGCCTTCTCCGGGACCCCAGGGACGAGCAGTACTTC
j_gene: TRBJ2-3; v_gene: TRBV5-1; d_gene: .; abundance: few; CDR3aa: CASSRQTANTDTQYF; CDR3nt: TGCGCCAGCAGTCGACAGACTGCGAACACAGATACGCAGTATTTT
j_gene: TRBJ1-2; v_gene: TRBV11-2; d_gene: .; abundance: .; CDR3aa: CAVAGIYGYTF; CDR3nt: TGTGCCGTGGCAGGGATCTATGGCTACACCTTC
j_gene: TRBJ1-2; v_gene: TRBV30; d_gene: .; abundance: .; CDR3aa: CAWSWGRTVGLYGYTF; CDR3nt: TGTGCCTGGTCTTGGGGAAGGACTGTCGGATTATATGGCTACACCTTC
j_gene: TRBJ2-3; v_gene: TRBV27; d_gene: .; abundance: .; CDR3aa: CASSSIKPPGTDTQYF; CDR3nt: TGTGCCAGCTCTTCCATAAAGCCTCCGGGCACAGATACGCAGTATTTT
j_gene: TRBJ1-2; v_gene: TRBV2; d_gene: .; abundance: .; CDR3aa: CASREDSYGYTF; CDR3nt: TGTGCCAGCAGGGAGGACAGCTATGGCTACACCTTC
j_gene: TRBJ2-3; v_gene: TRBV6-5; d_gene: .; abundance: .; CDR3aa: CASSYGTDTDTQYF; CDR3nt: TGTGCCAGCAGTTACGGGACGGACACAGATACGCAGTATTTT
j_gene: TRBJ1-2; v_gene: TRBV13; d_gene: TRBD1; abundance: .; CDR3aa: CASSLGTGTNYGYTF; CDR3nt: TGTGCCAGCAGCTTGGGGACAGGGACTAACTATGGCTACACCTTC
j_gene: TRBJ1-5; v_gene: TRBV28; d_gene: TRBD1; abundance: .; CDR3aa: CASNSYRGLRLRNQPQHF; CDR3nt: TGTGCCAGCAACTCTTACAGGGGGCTACGGCTCCGGAATCAGCCCCAGCATTTT
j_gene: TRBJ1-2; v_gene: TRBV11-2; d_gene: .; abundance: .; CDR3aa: CASSLGIQGFYGYTF; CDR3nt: TGTGCCAGCAGCTTAGGCATACAGGGCTTCTATGGCTACACCTTC
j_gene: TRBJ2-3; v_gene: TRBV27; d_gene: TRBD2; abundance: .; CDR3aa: CASSPRLAGGTDTQYF; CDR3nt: TGTGCCAGCAGTCCCCGACTAGCGGGAGGGACAGATACGCAGTATTTT
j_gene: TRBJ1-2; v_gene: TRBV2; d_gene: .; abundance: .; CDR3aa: CAYSKGDGNYGYTF; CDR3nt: TGTGCGTATAGCAAGGGGGACGGTAACTATGGCTACACCTTC
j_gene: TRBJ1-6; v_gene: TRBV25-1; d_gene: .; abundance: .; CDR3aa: CASTEGGSPLHF; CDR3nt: TGTGCCTCAACCGAAGGTGGGTCACCCCTCCACTTT
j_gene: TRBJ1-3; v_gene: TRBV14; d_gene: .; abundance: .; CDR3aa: CASSHRVFGNTIYF; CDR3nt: TGTGCCAGCAGCCACAGGGTGTTTGGAAACACCATATATTTT
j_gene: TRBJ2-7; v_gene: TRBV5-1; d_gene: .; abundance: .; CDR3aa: CASSLAPAGLNYEQYF; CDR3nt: TGCGCCAGCAGCTTGGCCCCCGCGGGACTGAACTACGAGCAGTACTTC
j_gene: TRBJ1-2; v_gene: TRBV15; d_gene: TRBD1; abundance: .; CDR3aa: CATSRADRASYGYTF; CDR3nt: TGTGCCACCAGCAGAGCTGACAGGGCTAGCTATGGCTACACCTTC
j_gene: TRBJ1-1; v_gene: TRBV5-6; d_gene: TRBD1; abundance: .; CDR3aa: CASSFIQGGAFGTEAFF; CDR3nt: TGTGCCAGCAGCTTCATTCAAGGGGGCGCGTTCGGCACTGAAGCTTTCTTT
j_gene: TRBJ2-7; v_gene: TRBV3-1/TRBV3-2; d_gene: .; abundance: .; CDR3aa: CASSLGQRRQYF; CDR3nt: TGTGCCAGCAGTCTTGGACAGCGAAGGCAGTACTTC
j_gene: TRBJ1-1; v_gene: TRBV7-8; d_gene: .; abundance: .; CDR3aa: CASKVDTEAFF; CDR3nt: TGTGCCAGCAAAGTTGACACTGAAGCTTTCTTT
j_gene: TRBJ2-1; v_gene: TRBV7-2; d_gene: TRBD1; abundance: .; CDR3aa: CASSLDGQDYNEQFF; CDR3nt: TGTGCCAGCAGCTTAGACGGACAGGACTACAATGAGCAGTTCTTC
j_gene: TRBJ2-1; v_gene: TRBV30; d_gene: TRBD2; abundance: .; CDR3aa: CALAGGVHEQFF; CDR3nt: TGTGCCCTAGCGGGAGGAGTACATGAGCAGTTCTTC
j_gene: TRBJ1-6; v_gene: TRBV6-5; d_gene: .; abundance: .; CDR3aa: CASSYSSVGTTSPLHF; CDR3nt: TGTGCCAGCAGTTACTCTTCAGTCGGGACAACTTCACCCCTCCACTTT
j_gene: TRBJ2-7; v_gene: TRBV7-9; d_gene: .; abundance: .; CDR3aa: CASSFGHEQYF; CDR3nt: TGTGCCAGCAGCTTTGGGCACGAGCAGTACTTC
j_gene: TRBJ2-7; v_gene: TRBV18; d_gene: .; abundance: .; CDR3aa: CASSPPESAEQYF; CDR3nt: TGTGCCAGCTCACCACCGGAATCGGCAGAGCAGTACTTC
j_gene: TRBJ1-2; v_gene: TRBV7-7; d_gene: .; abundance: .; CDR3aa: CASSLYPGSHYGYTF; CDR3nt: TGTGCTAGCAGCTTATACCCAGGGTCCCACTATGGCTACACCTTC
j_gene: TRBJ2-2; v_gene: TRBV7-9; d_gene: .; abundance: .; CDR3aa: CASSRPNGELFF; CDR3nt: TGTGCCAGCAGTAGACCGAACGGGGAGCTGTTTTTT
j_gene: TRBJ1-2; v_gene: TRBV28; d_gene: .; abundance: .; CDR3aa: CASSFNTNYGYTF; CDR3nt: TGTGCCAGCAGTTTCAACACTAACTATGGCTACACCTTC
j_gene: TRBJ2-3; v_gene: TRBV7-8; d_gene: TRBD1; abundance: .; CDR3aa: CASSSLGQGPDTQYF; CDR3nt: TGTGCCAGCAGCTCGTTGGGACAGGGCCCCGATACGCAGTATTTT
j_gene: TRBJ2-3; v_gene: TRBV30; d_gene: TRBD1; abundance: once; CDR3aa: CAWSGQGIDTQYF; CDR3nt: TGTGCCTGGTCTGGACAGGGGATCGATACGCAGTATTTT
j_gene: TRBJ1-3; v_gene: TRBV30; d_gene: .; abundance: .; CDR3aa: CAWSVGVYGNTIYF; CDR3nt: TGTGCCTGGAGTGTAGGCGTTTATGGAAACACCATATATTTT
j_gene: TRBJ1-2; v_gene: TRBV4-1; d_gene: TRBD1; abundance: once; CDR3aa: CASSQVYQGALKDGYTF; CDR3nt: TGCGCCAGCAGCCAAGTGTATCAGGGGGCGCTTAAGGATGGCTACACCTTC
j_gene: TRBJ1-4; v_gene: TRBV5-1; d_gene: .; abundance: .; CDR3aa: CASSPISPDGEKLFF; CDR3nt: TGCGCCAGCAGCCCCATTAGTCCAGACGGCGAAAAACTGTTTTTT
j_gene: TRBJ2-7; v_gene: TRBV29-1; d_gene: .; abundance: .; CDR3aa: CSAHTTSYEQYF; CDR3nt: TGCAGCGCGCACACCACGTCCTACGAGCAGTACTTC